This is a list of T cell receptor beta chains from one sample in a study of cytomegalovirus exposure and HLA in healthy donors. Measured with immunoSEQ multiplex PCR; TCRdb has only the in-frame clones, and not every one. The sample has around 74,000 clones; the top ten hold about 13%. The source material was PBMCs. The receptors were sampled from a man over 45 in good health and CMV-seropositive. CDR3s include the opening cysteine and the closing phenylalanine or tryptophan. Fields, in order: J gene, V gene, D gene, CDR3 DNA, CDR3 protein. D genes are given only for firm matches.

j_call: TRBJ1-2; v_call: TRBV29-1; d_call: .; cdr3_nt: TGCAGCGTTGGCAGGGTCGGCTATGGCTACACCTTC; cdr3_aa: CSVGRVGYGYTF
j_call: TRBJ1-2; v_call: TRBV4-1; d_call: .; cdr3_nt: TGCGCCAGCAGCCAAGAAGTGGACTTCTATGGCTACACCTTC; cdr3_aa: CASSQEVDFYGYTF
j_call: TRBJ1-4; v_call: TRBV25-1; d_call: TRBD1; cdr3_nt: TGTGCCACCTCTGACAGGGCTTTCTCGGATGGAAAACTGTTTTTT; cdr3_aa: CATSDRAFSDGKLFF
j_call: TRBJ1-1; v_call: TRBV19; d_call: .; cdr3_nt: TGTGCCAGTAGTGGCGACTCAGGGATGAACACTGAAGCTTTCTTT; cdr3_aa: CASSGDSGMNTEAFF
j_call: TRBJ2-5; v_call: TRBV19; d_call: .; cdr3_nt: TGTGCCAGTAGCACAAAACGGGGTCCACAAGAGACCCAGTACTTC; cdr3_aa: CASSTKRGPQETQYF
j_call: TRBJ2-5; v_call: TRBV4-1; d_call: .; cdr3_nt: TGCGCCAGCAGCCAAGGAATTCGGTTACAAGAGACCCAGTACTTC; cdr3_aa: CASSQGIRLQETQYF
j_call: TRBJ1-1; v_call: TRBV6-6; d_call: .; cdr3_nt: TGTGCCAGCAGGGAGAGCAGGAACACTGAAGCTTTCTTT; cdr3_aa: CASRESRNTEAFF
j_call: TRBJ2-2; v_call: TRBV6-5; d_call: .; cdr3_nt: TGTGCCAGCACAGGGGATATTGACGGGGAGCTGTTTTTT; cdr3_aa: CASTGDIDGELFF
j_call: TRBJ1-5; v_call: TRBV15; d_call: .; cdr3_nt: TGTGCCACCACCATGGGGAGAGAAGGGCGGCAGCCCCAGCATTTT; cdr3_aa: CATTMGREGRQPQHF
j_call: TRBJ1-2; v_call: TRBV5-5; d_call: .; cdr3_nt: TGTGCCAGCAGCTTGGGTCAGGGTTTTGGCTACACCTTC; cdr3_aa: CASSLGQGFGYTF
j_call: TRBJ2-1; v_call: TRBV7-7; d_call: .; cdr3_nt: TGTGCCAGCAGCTTAGCGGGGACATTTGAGCAGTTCTTC; cdr3_aa: CASSLAGTFEQFF
j_call: TRBJ1-1; v_call: TRBV6-1; d_call: .; cdr3_nt: TGTGCCAGCAGTGGGAATCAGGGACTCAGAGCTTTCTTT; cdr3_aa: CASSGNQGLRAFF
j_call: TRBJ2-2; v_call: TRBV2; d_call: .; cdr3_nt: TGTGCCAGCAGGGGGGGGACAGGGAACACCGGGGAGCTGTTTTTT; cdr3_aa: CASRGGTGNTGELFF
j_call: TRBJ1-1; v_call: TRBV7-2; d_call: .; cdr3_nt: TGTGCCAGCAGCTTAGGAGCCTTGAACACTGAAGCTTTCTTT; cdr3_aa: CASSLGALNTEAFF
j_call: TRBJ1-2; v_call: TRBV4-2; d_call: .; cdr3_nt: TGTGCCAGCAGCCAAGCCGGGGGAGGGGATGGCTACACCTTC; cdr3_aa: CASSQAGGGDGYTF
j_call: TRBJ2-5; v_call: TRBV27; d_call: .; cdr3_nt: TGTGCCAGCAGTTTAGGAGGGAGGCGGCAAGAGACCCAGTACTTC; cdr3_aa: CASSLGGRRQETQYF
j_call: TRBJ2-7; v_call: TRBV28; d_call: TRBD1; cdr3_nt: TGTGCCAGCAGTCCTCCAGGGGGCGCAAGCTCCTACGAGCAGTACTTC; cdr3_aa: CASSPPGGASSYEQYF
j_call: TRBJ2-5; v_call: TRBV6-5; d_call: TRBD1; cdr3_nt: TGTGCCAGCAGTTACTCAGGACAGGGGGTGAGGCAGACCCAGTACTTC; cdr3_aa: CASSYSGQGVRQTQYF
j_call: TRBJ1-2; v_call: TRBV5-1; d_call: TRBD1; cdr3_nt: TGCGCCAGCAGTCCCGGGACAGGGTATGGCTACACCTTC; cdr3_aa: CASSPGTGYGYTF
j_call: TRBJ1-1; v_call: TRBV28; d_call: .; cdr3_nt: TGTGCCTCAACCGGATGGGGGGGGCAAAAAGGTGGGGCTTTCTTT; cdr3_aa: CASTGWGGQKGGAFF
j_call: TRBJ2-7; v_call: TRBV5-6; d_call: TRBD2; cdr3_nt: TGCGCCAGCAGCCCGGGACTAGCGGGTCGGCGCGAGCAGTACTTC; cdr3_aa: CASSPGLAGRREQYF
j_call: TRBJ1-2; v_call: TRBV9; d_call: TRBD1; cdr3_nt: TGTGCCAGCAGCGGAGCAGGACAGGGACATTACTATGGCTACACCTTC; cdr3_aa: CASSGAGQGHYYGYTF
j_call: TRBJ1-1; v_call: TRBV7-8; d_call: .; cdr3_nt: TGTGCCAGCAGCATCCAGGGTACTGAAGCTTTCTTT; cdr3_aa: CASSIQGTEAFF
j_call: TRBJ1-1; v_call: TRBV6-6; d_call: .; cdr3_nt: TGTGCCACCCAGGACAGCCAGAACACTGAAGCTTTCTTT; cdr3_aa: CATQDSQNTEAFF
j_call: TRBJ1-3; v_call: TRBV6-1; d_call: .; cdr3_nt: TGTGCCAGCAGCACTGACAGATTCTCTGGAAACACCATATATTTT; cdr3_aa: CASSTDRFSGNTIYF
j_call: TRBJ2-5; v_call: TRBV4-2; d_call: .; cdr3_nt: TGTGCCAGCAGCCACGGACATCTACAAGAGACCCAGTACTTC; cdr3_aa: CASSHGHLQETQYF
j_call: TRBJ2-6; v_call: TRBV2; d_call: .; cdr3_nt: TGTGCCAGCAGTGTTTGGTCCCGGCGGGCTGGGGCCAACGTCCTGACTTTC; cdr3_aa: CASSVWSRRAGANVLTF
j_call: TRBJ2-2; v_call: TRBV19; d_call: TRBD2; cdr3_nt: TGTGCCAGTAGTGGGGAGCGGGGGCCTTCCACCGGGGAGCTGTTTTTT; cdr3_aa: CASSGERGPSTGELFF
j_call: TRBJ2-2; v_call: TRBV7-9; d_call: .; cdr3_nt: TGTGCCAGCAGCTTGCGGGCAGGCAACACCGGGGAGCTGTTTTTT; cdr3_aa: CASSLRAGNTGELFF
j_call: TRBJ1-2; v_call: TRBV9; d_call: TRBD1; cdr3_nt: TGTGCCAGCAGCGTAGAATACAGGGGGTACACCTTC; cdr3_aa: CASSVEYRGYTF
j_call: TRBJ1-1; v_call: TRBV7-9; d_call: TRBD1; cdr3_nt: TGTGCCAGCAGCTTCCGGGACAGGGGAACTGAAGCTTTCTTT; cdr3_aa: CASSFRDRGTEAFF
j_call: TRBJ1-2; v_call: TRBV28; d_call: .; cdr3_nt: TGTGCCAGCAGTCTCAAGGGACATTGGAAAGGCTACACCTTC; cdr3_aa: CASSLKGHWKGYTF
j_call: TRBJ1-2; v_call: TRBV7-2; d_call: TRBD1; cdr3_nt: TGTGCCAGCAGCTCTCCTCGACAGGGTTATCTAAGTGGCTACACCTTC; cdr3_aa: CASSSPRQGYLSGYTF
j_call: TRBJ2-3; v_call: TRBV13; d_call: .; cdr3_nt: TGTGCCAGCAGCCCTAGGACAGCCGATACGCAGTATTTT; cdr3_aa: CASSPRTADTQYF
j_call: TRBJ2-2; v_call: TRBV28; d_call: TRBD1; cdr3_nt: TGTGCCACCTCCGGACAGGGAAACACCGGGGAGCTGTTTTTT; cdr3_aa: CATSGQGNTGELFF
j_call: TRBJ1-1; v_call: TRBV10-3; d_call: .; cdr3_nt: TGTGCCATCACCCCAAAGGCAGGGGAAACTGAAGCTTTCTTT; cdr3_aa: CAITPKAGETEAFF
j_call: TRBJ2-2; v_call: TRBV30; d_call: TRBD2; cdr3_nt: TGTGCCTGGAAAACTAGCGGGGGGGCCGGAACCGGGGAGCTGTTTTTT; cdr3_aa: CAWKTSGGAGTGELFF
j_call: TRBJ2-1; v_call: TRBV11-2; d_call: TRBD2; cdr3_nt: TGTGCCAGCAGCTTAGACATAGCGGGGGTCGGTGAGCAGTTCTTC; cdr3_aa: CASSLDIAGVGEQFF
j_call: TRBJ2-7; v_call: TRBV7-2; d_call: .; cdr3_nt: TGTGCCAGCAGCGGTGACGTTTTCTTGCCGGGGTCCTACGAGCAGTACTTC; cdr3_aa: CASSGDVFLPGSYEQYF
j_call: TRBJ2-7; v_call: TRBV5-1; d_call: TRBD1; cdr3_nt: TGCGCCAGCAGCTTGTTCCAGACAGGGAGATCCTACGAGCAGTACTTC; cdr3_aa: CASSLFQTGRSYEQYF
j_call: TRBJ2-7; v_call: TRBV5-6; d_call: .; cdr3_nt: TGTGCCAGCAGCTTGCGTGACACAGGGGCCTCGACTAGCGAGCAGTACTTC; cdr3_aa: CASSLRDTGASTSEQYF
j_call: TRBJ2-5; v_call: TRBV19; d_call: .; cdr3_nt: TGTGCCAGTAGTATAGGGGGGCTCGGAACCTCAGAGACCCAGTACTTC; cdr3_aa: CASSIGGLGTSETQYF
j_call: TRBJ2-7; v_call: TRBV5-1; d_call: TRBD2; cdr3_nt: TGCGCCAGCAGGTTCCGGGGGGTTAGTGGCGAGCAGTACTTC; cdr3_aa: CASRFRGVSGEQYF